Below are 27 T cell receptor beta chains sequenced from a single sample in a study of cytomegalovirus exposure and HLA in healthy donors. The PCR used 60 Vbeta and 13 Jbeta primers. The assay was immunoSEQ multiplex PCR, and TCRdb's table has in-frame clones only and misses some. The sample lists approximately 170,000 clones; roughly four fifths were seen once. The specimen was PBMCs. Receptors originate from a woman in her 30s in good health and CMV-seropositive.

This clone was counted a few times. The chain carries TRBV29-1 and TRBJ2-7; 7 positions match TRBD1. This CDR3 is 13 amino acids long. Germline loops: CDR1 SQVTM, CDR2 ANQGSEA. With 1 base clipped from V and 3 bases from J, the junction kept 3 bases outside the gene matches. CDR3 protein: CSVEARQGYEQYF. The CDR3 DNA follows: TGCAGCGTTGAAGCCCGACAGGGCTACGAGCAGTACTTC.

This chain links TRBV2 with TRBJ2-1; 9 bases match TRBD1. CDR1 and CDR2 (germline): SNHLY, FYNNEI. This CDR3 comprises 15 residues. The V and J ends lost 5 bases and 7 bases, in that order; junction bases with no gene match: 9. CDR3 sequence: CASSTGTGRGNEQFF. CDR3 in DNA: TGTGCCAGCAGTACCGGGACAGGGAGGGGGAATGAGCAGTTCTTC. Full variable domain (rest looked up from reference TRBV2 and TRBJ2-1): EPEVTQTPSHQVTQMGQEVILRCVPISNHLYFYWYRQILGQKVEFLVSFYNNEISEKSEIFDDQFSVERPDGSNFTLKIRSTKLEDSAMYFCASSTGTGRGNEQFFGPGTRLTVL.

This clone was counted only a few times. The chain uses TRBV7-2 and TRBJ1-2; the D gene is possibly TRBD1 (5 bases). The CDR3 length is 14 residues. CDR1 and CDR2 from the germline V gene are SGHTA and FQGNSA. Trimming cost V 1 base and J 8 bases, with 14 bases left between them. CDR3: CASSLGGTSSGYTF. DNA for the CDR3: TGTGCCAGCAGCTTAGGGGGGACTTCTAGCGGCTACACCTTC.

The rearrangement joins TRBV2 to TRBJ1-5; no clear D. The CDR3 spans 15 residues. In germline, CDR1 is SNHLY, CDR2 FYNNEI. With 4 bases removed from V and 6 bases from J, the gap between germline ends came to 16 bases. The chain's CDR3 is CASSGEGVSGQPQHF. The CDR3 nucleotides are TGTGCCAGCAGTGGAGAAGGCGTGTCGGGTCAGCCCCAGCATTTT.

The chain recombines TRBV28 with TRBJ1-2; TRBD1 matches at 7 bases. CDR3 length equals 14 residues. The V segment lost 6 bases and the J segment 7 bases; nucleotides outside the gene matches: 11. Germline V gene data show CDR1 as MDHEN and CDR2 as SYDVKM. In DNA, the CDR3 is TGTGCCAGCAGGCTAACACAGGGGTATCGTGGCTACACCTTC. Protein: CASRLTQGYRGYTF.

V is TRBV28 and J is TRBJ1-5; TRBD1 matches at 8 bases. Trimming removed 4 bases from V and 11 bases from J; junction bases left unmatched: 16. The CDR3 loop spans 16 amino acids. Per germline, CDR1 MDHEN and CDR2 SYDVKM. This CDR3 is CASSSLDRASLSSQHF. The CDR3 region has the DNA TGTGCCAGCAGTTCCCTGGACAGGGCGAGCTTGAGCTCCCAGCATTTT.

A single count supports this clone. This sequence joins TRBV6-5 and TRBJ2-5; D perhaps matches TRBD2 (6 bases). The DNA end is a closer match to TRBJ2-7, so the J assignment may be wrong. CDR3 length: 14 amino acids. Germline V gives CDR1 MNHEY, CDR2 SVGAGI. CDR3 amino acids: CASSYSGTYYEQYF. CDR3 DNA sequence: TGTGCCAGCAGTTACTCGGGGACTTACTACGAGCAGTACTTC.

The gene calls are TRBV7-6 and TRBJ2-2; a weak D match, TRBD1 (5 bases). The CDR3 is 17 residues long. The V end was cut by 1 base, the J end by 6 bases, with 18 bases between. The germline V gene has CDR1 SGHVS and CDR2 FNYEAQ. CDR3 bases: TGTGCCAGCAGCTTAGGGGTCGTTCAGGGAAGGGCCGGGGAGCTGTTTTTT. It translates to CASSLGVVQGRAGELFF.

The rearrangement links TRBV11-2 to TRBJ2-1, with 7 nucleotides matching TRBD2. The germline gives CDR1 SGHAT, CDR2 FQNNGV. Trimming at V came to 1 base and at J to 8 bases, leaving 8 bases not matched to a gene. The CDR3 extends over 15 amino acids. CDR3 bases: TGTGCCAGCAGCTTAGGAATAGCGGGCGAGCATGAGCAGTTCTTC. Amino acid sequence: CASSLGIAGEHEQFF.

This rearrangement joins TRBV5-6 to TRBJ1-1; D gene ambiguous. The CDR3 covers 18 residues. Trimming took off 0 bases at V and 1 base at J, with 19 bases between the two ends. CDR1 is SGHDT, CDR2 YYEEEE, per germline. The CDR3 DNA reads as TGTGCCAGCAGCTTGGGGCGGCGGCAGTTTAGCGGGAACACTGAAGCTTTCTTT. It encodes CASSLGRRQFSGNTEAFF.

V usage is TRBV2 and J usage is TRBJ2-4; 8 bases are a match to TRBD1. Trimming removed 5 bases from V and 5 bases from J; junction bases left unmatched: 5. The germline V gene has CDR1 SNHLY and CDR2 FYNNEI. The CDR3 runs to 14 residues. CDR3: CASSTTGGENIQYF. In DNA form, the CDR3 reads TGTGCCAGCAGTACAACAGGGGGAGAAAACATTCAGTACTTC.

The rearrangement links TRBV7-2 to TRBJ2-7, with a possible D match to TRBD2 (5 bases). The V end lost 3 bases, the J end lost 0 bases, and 9 bases lay between the germline ends. In germline, CDR1 is SGHTA, CDR2 FQGNSA. The CDR3 totals 14 residues. DNA for the CDR3: TGTGCCAGCAGCTTCACCGGGAACTCCTACGAGCAGTACTTC. This translates into CASSFTGNSYEQYF. Full variable domain (missing parts from reference TRBV7-2 and TRBJ2-7): GAGVSQSPSNKVTEKGKDVELRCDPISGHTALYWYRQSLGQGLEFLIYFQGNSAPDKSGLPSDRFSAERTGGSVSTLTIQRTQQEDSAVYLCASSFTGNSYEQYFGPGTRLTVT.

CDR3 in amino acids: CASWGQYEQYF. The CDR3 DNA follows: TGTGCCAGCTGGGGCCAGTACGAGCAGTACTTC. The J gene is TRBJ2-7, the V gene TRBV2; tentatively, D is TRBD1 (5 bases). With 8 bases removed from V and 4 bases from J, the gap between germline ends came to 9 bases. Germline CDR1 and CDR2: SNHLY and FYNNEI. The CDR3 is made up of 11 amino acids.

The chain couples TRBV5-1 to TRBJ1-2; tentative D call: TRBD1 (6 bases). Trimming cost V 0 bases and J 7 bases, with 10 bases left between them. This CDR3 contains 13 residues. Germline V gene data show CDR1 as SGHRS and CDR2 as YFSETQ. The CDR3 reads CASSLEGESGYTF. The CDR3 DNA sequence: TGCGCCAGCAGCTTGGAGGGGGAGAGTGGCTACACCTTC. Filled out from reference TRBV5-1 and TRBJ1-2, the complete variable domain reads KAGVTQTPRYLIKTRGQQVTLSCSPISGHRSVSWYQQTPGQGLQFLFEYFSETQRNKGNFPGRFSGRQFSNSRSEMNVSTLELGDSALYLCASSLEGESGYTFGSGTRLTVV.

The gene calls are TRBV6-5 and TRBJ2-1; D call uncertain. Deletions cut 1 base from V and 4 bases from J, with 8 bases between. The germline V gene has CDR1 MNHEY and CDR2 SVGAGI. The CDR3 sequence is 14 residues long. As DNA, the CDR3 is TGTGCCAGCAGTTACTTTGGGCAGTACAATGAGCAGTTCTTC. Translation: CASSYFGQYNEQFF.

This clone was seen a handful of times. This chain joins TRBV7-2 and TRBJ2-4, with 10 bases aligning to TRBD2. The CDR3 sequence is 15 residues long. CDR1 is SGHTA and CDR2 is FQGNSA in the germline V gene. V dropped 5 bases and J dropped 9; count of bases not matched to a gene: 10. The CDR3 sequence: CASSPPGLALGIQYF. The CDR3 DNA reads as TGTGCCAGCAGCCCGCCGGGACTAGCGCTTGGCATTCAGTACTTC. The variable domain in full, with the rest retrieved from reference TRBV7-2 and TRBJ2-4, is GAGVSQSPSNKVTEKGKDVELRCDPISGHTALYWYRQSLGQGLEFLIYFQGNSAPDKSGLPSDRFSAERTGGSVSTLTIQRTQQEDSAVYLCASSPPGLALGIQYFGAGTRLSVL.

This clone has just a few counts. The chain recombines TRBV5-8 with TRBJ2-1; 11 positions agree with TRBD2. Germline V gene data show CDR1 as SGHTS and CDR2 as YDEGEE. This CDR3 region has 15 residues. J was trimmed by 7 bases and V by 2 bases; bases with no gene match: 5. The CDR3 spells CASSLLAGEINEQFF. CDR3 bases: TGTGCCAGCAGCTTACTAGCGGGAGAGATAAATGAGCAGTTCTTC. Using reference TRBV5-8 and TRBJ2-1 for the parts outside the CDR3, the full variable domain is EAGVTQSPTHLIKTRGQQATLRCSPISGHTSVYWYQQALGLGLQFLLWYDEGEERNRGNFPPRFSGRQFPNYSSELNVNALELEDSALYLCASSLLAGEINEQFFGPGTRLTVL.

The gene calls are TRBV18 and TRBJ2-1, with a possible D match to TRBD1 (6 bases). This CDR3 contains 15 residues. V was pared by 1 base and J by 8 bases, with 15 bases between. Germline loops: CDR1 KGHSH, CDR2 LQKENI. The CDR3 bases are TGTGCCAGCTCACCACGGGACACGGTGGGCGATGAGCAGTTCTTC. This translates into CASSPRDTVGDEQFF. The full variable domain, with the rest looked up from reference TRBV18 and TRBJ2-1, is NAGVMQNPRHLVRRRGQEARLRCSPMKGHSHVYWYRQLPEEGLKFMVYLQKENIIDESGMPKERFSAEFPKEGPSILRIQQVVRGDSAAYFCASSPRDTVGDEQFFGPGTRLTVL.

The gene calls are TRBV28 and TRBJ2-7; TRBD1 is a possible D gene (5 bases). With 5 bases removed from V and 6 bases from J, the gap between germline ends came to 17 bases. CDR1 and CDR2 from the germline V gene are MDHEN and SYDVKM. This CDR3 is 14 amino acids long. The CDR3 region has the DNA TGTGCCAGCAGTGGGGCGAGTACAGGATCCGAGCAGTACTTC. It translates to CASSGASTGSEQYF.

The chain is built from TRBV27 and TRBJ1-1; no clear D. The CDR3 has 14 residues. CDR1 is MNHEY, CDR2 SMNVEV, per germline (reference sequence). V lost 1 base, J lost 1 base, and 7 bases lay in between. The CDR3 sequence is CASSLLSRNTEAFF. The DNA for the CDR3 is TGTGCCAGCAGTTTATTAAGTAGGAACACTGAAGCTTTCTTT.

The V and J genes are TRBV21-1 and TRBJ2-7; the table names TRBD1, a call not compared with the DNA. TRBV21-1 counts as a pseudogene. CDR3 length equals 16 residues. CDR3 sequence reads: CASSQRWGQPSNEQYF. CDR3 sequence (DNA): TGTGCCAGCAGCCAACGTTGGGGACAGCCATCTAACGAGCAGTACTTC.

The sample holds a few counts of this clone. The chain couples TRBV19 to TRBJ2-3, with D possibly TRBD2 on 5 matching bases. The CDR3 covers 14 residues. Trimming cost V 2 bases and J 6 bases, with 12 bases left between them. Germline V lookup: CDR1 LNHDA, CDR2 SQIVND (reference sequence). CDR3 bases: TGTGCCAGTAGTATATTCGGCCGCGGGGATACGCAGTATTTT. It specifies CASSIFGRGDTQYF.

This clone was detected a few times. The chain uses TRBV10-2 and TRBJ1-1, with D maybe TRBD1 (5 bases). Deletions cut 0 bases from V and 1 base from J, with 12 bases between. Germline CDR1 is WSHSY and CDR2 is SAAADI. The CDR3 is 16 residues long. The CDR3 sequence is CASSESAGSKNTEAFF. In DNA form, the CDR3 reads TGCGCCAGCAGTGAGTCAGCAGGGTCGAAGAACACTGAAGCTTTCTTT.

This clone was counted between two and nine times. The rearrangement links TRBV9 to TRBJ2-5, with TRBD2 matching 13 bases. Trimming cost V 4 bases and J 3 bases; bases outside gene matches: 6. Germline CDR1 SGDLS, CDR2 YYNGEE. The CDR3 contains 16 residues. CDR3 region: CASSPPGTSGKETQYF. The DNA of the CDR3 is TGTGCCAGCAGCCCTCCCGGGACTAGCGGGAAAGAGACCCAGTACTTC.

The chain employs TRBV28 and TRBJ2-7, with 8 bases aligning to TRBD1. The CDR3 consists of 15 residues. Trimming removed 6 bases from V and 0 bases from J; junction bases left unmatched: 7. Germline CDR1 MDHEN, CDR2 SYDVKM. The CDR3 bases are TGTGCCAGCAGCTACTGGACAGGGAGCTCCTACGAGCAGTACTTC. Protein: CASSYWTGSSYEQYF.

The chain has TRBV28 and TRBJ2-5; D remains unclear. This CDR3 is 15 amino acids long. The V gene's germline CDR1 is MDHEN and CDR2 SYDVKM. The V end was cut by 1 base, the J end by 1 base, with 10 bases between. CDR3 coding DNA: TGTGCCAGCAGTTTATACAGAAAAGGCCAAGAGACCCAGTACTTC. It codes for CASSLYRKGQETQYF.

The chain recombines TRBV15 with TRBJ2-7; D is perhaps TRBD1 (6 bases). The CDR3 length is 15 residues. V shed 3 bases and J shed 7 bases, with 19 bases lying between them. Germline lookup yields CDR1 LNHNV and CDR2 YYDKDF (reference sequence). This CDR3 is CATSSRDTSFREQYF. In DNA form, the CDR3 reads TGTGCCACCAGCAGCCGGGACACTTCGTTTAGAGAGCAGTACTTC.